The source of this T cell receptor (beta chain) is a study of tumor-infiltrating lymphocytes in primary liver carcinoma. The investigators made TCR beta cDNA from roughly 0.55 ug total RNA, using a constant-region primer. Three rounds of nested multiplex PCR with slightly modified ARM-PCR produced TCR beta libraries. The two initial PCR rounds, around 11 cycles each, used TRBV1-TRBV30 forward and C-beta reverse primers. Via MiXCR, TCRdb re-called the multiplex PCR reads, giving one row per CDR3 protein. The repertoire holds 300,000 to 350,000 distinct CDR3 sequences, around three fifths seen once, with 17% in the top ten. Unsorted whole blood yielded the blood RNA, and germline DNA was also extracted. The patients carried chronic HBV infection and had received no treatment. The CDR3 length is 15 residues. The junction had 15 bases not matched to a gene; V was cut back by 6 bases and J by 10 bases. CDR1 is SGHAT, CDR2 FQNNGV, per germline.

The receptor comes from a woman aged 30 to 39 with primary liver carcinoma and hepatitis B virus infection. This chain uses TRBV11-2 with TRBJ2-7, with TRBD2 identical over 10 bases. Sequencing was done on a sample of peripheral blood. CDR3 residues: CASSFDLAGDRDQYF. DNA of the CDR3: TGTGCCAGCAGTTTTGATCTAGCGGGAGATCGCGACCAGTACTTC.